Following are 18 T cell receptor beta chains from one sample sequenced in a study of identical twins. MiXCR, applied by TCRdb to the 5' RACE reads, yields one record per CDR3 protein. The sample holds about 470,000 distinct CDR3 sequences, 24% seen once. This sample also belongs to another study, concerning T cells expressing NK-cell markers.

Sequences were obtained from CD4+ T cells sorted from blood. Every receptor here comes from a woman in her late teens or twenties in good health.

The rearrangement joins TRBV5-1 to TRBJ2-3; 11 bases agree with TRBD2. The germline gives CDR1 SGHRS, CDR2 YFSETQ. V shed 4 bases, J shed 2 bases, and the junction held 6 bases outside the gene matches. This CDR3 region has 16 residues. Here the CDR3 reads CASSGGLAVITDTQYF. As DNA, the CDR3 is TGCGCCAGCAGCGGGGGACTAGCGGTGATCACAGATACGCAGTATTTT.

This clonotype came up a few times. This chain joins TRBV10-3 and TRBJ2-1, with TRBD2 matching over 9 bases. The CDR3 runs 13 residues. V gave up 6 bases and J gave up 9 bases; unmatched junction bases: 6. CDR1 is ENHRY and CDR2 is SYGVKD in the germline V gene. CDR3 DNA: TGTGCCATCAGATTACTAGCGGGTGGTGAGCAGTTCTTC. Translating it yields CAIRLLAGGEQFF.

The chain couples TRBV4-1 to TRBJ2-3; 15 nucleotides align to TRBD2. This CDR3 spans 18 amino acids. The V segment lost 3 bases and the J segment 1 base; nucleotides outside the gene matches: 5. Germline V lookup: CDR1 MGHRA, CDR2 YSYEKL. The CDR3 protein is CASSQGLAGGYGTDTQYF. Here the CDR3 DNA reads TGCGCCAGCAGCCAGGGACTAGCGGGGGGTTACGGCACAGATACGCAGTATTTT.

There are many counts of this clonotype. Here the CDR3 DNA reads TGCAGTGCTAGAAGGGACAGCACCTACGAGCAGTACTTC. The encoded protein is CSARRDSTYEQYF. The chain couples TRBV20-1 to TRBJ2-7; 7 bases match TRBD1. The junction had 3 bases not matched to a gene; V was cut back by 2 bases and J by 2 bases. There are 13 residues in the CDR3. The germline gives CDR1 DFQATT, CDR2 SNEGSKA (reference sequence).

The V gene is TRBV7-3, the J gene TRBJ2-5; 7 bases match TRBD1. Germline V gene sequence: CDR1 SGHTA, CDR2 FQGTGA. CDR3 length: 15 residues. V dropped 1 base and J dropped 5; count of bases not matched to a gene: 7. The CDR3 nucleotides read TGTGCCAGCAGCTTAAAACCGACAGGGCAGGAGACCCAGTACTTC. Residues: CASSLKPTGQETQYF.

The V and J genes are TRBV20-1 and TRBJ2-5; TRBD1 is a possible D gene (5 bases). This CDR3 is 13 amino acids long. V lost 1 base to trimming and J lost 3 bases, with 9 bases between them. The germline V gene has CDR1 DFQATT and CDR2 SNEGSKA (reference sequence). CDR3 protein: CSARVGVEETQYF. DNA for the CDR3: TGCAGTGCTAGAGTAGGGGTCGAAGAGACCCAGTACTTC.

In this sample, this clonotype turned up a few times. This rearrangement joins TRBV9 to TRBJ2-3; D remains unclear. Germline CDR1 SGDLS, CDR2 YYNGEE. The CDR3 totals 12 residues. V lost 3 bases to trimming and J lost 7 bases, with 9 bases between them. The CDR3 region is CASSATEHTQYF. The DNA for the CDR3 is TGTGCCAGCAGCGCGACGGAACATACGCAGTATTTT.

Written as DNA, the CDR3 is TGCGCCAGCTCGAGGGCCGATGGCACAGATACGCAGTATTTT. Its protein product is CASSRADGTDTQYF. This rearrangement joins TRBV5-1 to TRBJ2-3, with a tentative D call TRBD2 (5 bases). Trimming pared 7 bases from V and 1 base from J, leaving 13 bases between. Per germline, CDR1 SGHRS and CDR2 YFSETQ. The CDR3 runs 14 residues.

This chain links TRBV29-1 with TRBJ2-7, with 10 bases aligning to TRBD1. Trimming cost V 4 bases and J 1 base; bases outside gene matches: 4. The CDR3 is 14 residues long. CDR1 is SQVTM and CDR2 is ANQGSEA in the germline V gene. CDR3 residues: CSVVRDRGSYEQYF. Written as DNA, the CDR3 is TGCAGCGTTGTACGGGACAGGGGATCCTACGAGCAGTACTTC.

The chain combines TRBV5-6 with TRBJ2-1; 13 nucleotides align to TRBD2. With V trimmed by 2 bases and J by 4 bases, 3 bases remained unmatched. CDR3 size: 16 residues. Germline V CDR1 and CDR2: SGHDT, YYEEEE. This CDR3 reads CASSLRTSGGYNEQFF. CDR3 coding DNA: TGTGCCAGCAGCTTAAGGACTAGCGGGGGTTACAATGAGCAGTTCTTC.

The V call is TRBV4-3, the J call TRBJ2-1, with 9 bases aligning to TRBD2. The germline CDR1 and CDR2 sequences are LGHNA and YSLEER. The CDR3 is 16 residues long. Germline trimming cut 2 bases from V and 7 bases from J; bases unmatched to any gene: 9. CDR3 amino acids: CASSQTLAGGLNEQFF. In DNA form, the CDR3 reads TGCGCCAGCAGCCAAACGCTTGCGGGAGGGTTAAATGAGCAGTTCTTC.

This clonotype turned up a few times. The rearrangement uses TRBV7-7 and TRBJ2-1; 8 nucleotides line up with TRBD2. The trim removed 5 bases at V and 0 bases at J, leaving 9 bases unmatched. The CDR3 extends over 17 amino acids. Germline CDR1 SSHAT, CDR2 FNYEAQ (reference sequence). CDR3 DNA: TGTGCCAGCAGCGTTAATGTAGCGGGGAGCTCCTACAATGAGCAGTTCTTC. Translating gives CASSVNVAGSSYNEQFF.

The chain links TRBV3-1 to TRBJ2-7; TRBD1 matches 11 bases. Germline V gene data show CDR1 as LGHDT and CDR2 as YNNKEL (reference sequence). The V segment lost 3 bases and the J segment 2 bases; nucleotides outside the gene matches: 3. This CDR3 spans 15 amino acids. This CDR3 is CASSQGQGVPYEQYF. CDR3 sequence (DNA): TGTGCCAGCAGCCAGGGACAGGGGGTCCCCTACGAGCAGTACTTC.

This clonotype was detected a few times. This chain joins TRBV20-1 and TRBJ2-2; 12 bases match TRBD2. Trimming took 6 bases from V and 4 from J; bases not matched to a gene: 6. This CDR3 comprises 15 residues. Germline loops: CDR1 DFQATT, CDR2 SNEGSKA (reference sequence). The CDR3 DNA reads TGCAGTGCACTGACTAGCGGGAGACCCACCGGGGAGCTGTTTTTT. Its translation is CSALTSGRPTGELFF.

The V gene is TRBV10-2, the J gene TRBJ2-1; 11 bases line up with TRBD2. This CDR3 region has 14 residues. Losses at the gene ends were 6 bases for V and 5 bases for J; bases not matched to a gene: 3. CDR1 and CDR2 (germline): WSHSY, SAAADI. Here the CDR3 reads CASSIAGGNNEQFF. CDR3 DNA: TGCGCCAGCAGCATAGCGGGGGGGAACAATGAGCAGTTCTTC.

Only a few counts were recorded for this clonotype. The chain joins TRBV5-1 to TRBJ2-2; 7 bases are a match to TRBD2. In germline, CDR1 is SGHRS, CDR2 YFSETQ. V dropped 1 base and J dropped 4; count of bases not matched to a gene: 7. The CDR3 totals 16 residues. The CDR3 DNA sequence: TGCGCCAGCAGCTTGTTGGGGACTACCAGCACCGGGGAGCTGTTTTTT. This gives the protein CASSLLGTTSTGELFF.

The chain recombines TRBV25-1 with TRBJ2-1; either TRBD1 or TRBD2 may fit D (5 bases each). The CDR3 loop spans 12 amino acids. Trimming pared 9 bases from V and 12 bases from J, leaving 18 bases between. Germline loops: CDR1 MGHDK, CDR2 SYGVNS. The CDR3 DNA is TGTGCCAGGAGCCCCGGGACCGAGTTGCAGTTCTTC. It encodes CARSPGTELQFF.

This clonotype was seen a few times. The gene calls are TRBV5-1 and TRBJ1-1, with 7 bases that match TRBD1. Germline trimming cut 2 bases from V and 5 bases from J; bases unmatched to any gene: 3. The V gene's germline CDR1 is SGHRS and CDR2 YFSETQ. This CDR3 spans 13 amino acids. CDR3 protein: CASSFTRGTEAFF. The CDR3 DNA is TGCGCCAGCAGCTTCACCAGGGGGACTGAAGCTTTCTTT.